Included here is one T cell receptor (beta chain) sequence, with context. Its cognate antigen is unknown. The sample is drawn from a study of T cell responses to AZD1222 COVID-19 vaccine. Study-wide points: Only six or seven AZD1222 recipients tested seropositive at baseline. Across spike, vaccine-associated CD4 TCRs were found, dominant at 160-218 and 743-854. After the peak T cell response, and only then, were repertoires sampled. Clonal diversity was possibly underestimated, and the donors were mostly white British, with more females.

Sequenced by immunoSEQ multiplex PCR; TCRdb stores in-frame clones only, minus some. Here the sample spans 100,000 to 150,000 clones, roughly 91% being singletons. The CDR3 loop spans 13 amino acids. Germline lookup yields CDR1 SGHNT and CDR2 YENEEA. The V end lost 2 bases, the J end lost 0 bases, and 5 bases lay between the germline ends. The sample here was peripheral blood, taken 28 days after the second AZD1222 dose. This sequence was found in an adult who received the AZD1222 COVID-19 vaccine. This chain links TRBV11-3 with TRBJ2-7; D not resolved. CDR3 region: CASSLPDSYEQYF. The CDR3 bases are TGTGCCAGCAGCTTACCAGACTCCTACGAGCAGTACTTC.